Included here is one TCR beta chain sequence, with context. Its antigen is as yet unknown. TRB cDNA was prepared as libraries by UMI-labeled 5' RACE. From its re-call of the 5' RACE reads, TCRdb lists each CDR3 protein once, without DNA. This sample's table reports 100,000 to 150,000 distinct CDR3 sequences. Each CD8+ T cell subset was flow-sorted in triplicate. Every sort contained approximately 290,000 cells. These data are taken from a study of CXCR3-negative and CXCR3-positive naive CD8 T cells. At the level of the study: Some 140 million TRB reads were obtained in total, which works out to about 1.5 +/- 0.3 million per library. The study, taken as a whole, reports: Naive CXCR3-positive cells had TRB CDR3s more hydrophobic than those of CXCR3-negative naive cells. Naive CXCR3-negative cells resembled naive CXCR3-positive cells in TRBV-TRBJ usage; memory cells differed. Fresh PBMCs were used in most assays, and CXCR3 expression partially decreased after cryopreservation.

Germline values: CDR1 SQVTM, CDR2 ANQGSEA. CDR3 length: 13 residues. Sequenced sample: naive CXCR3+ CD8+ T cells from blood. Described subset: CD45RO-CCR7+CD27+CD95- naive CD8+ T cells expressing CXCR3 (TNR3+). This TCR was sampled from a human donor in good health. Some clones in this sample may be carry-over from other donors' samples. The J gene is TRBJ2-1, the V gene TRBV29-1. The chain's CDR3 is CSAIRPTYNEQFF.